The sequence of this T cell receptor beta chain was determined in a study of T cell responses to AZD1222 COVID-19 vaccine. This CDR3 has 15 amino acids. The V gene lost 4 bases and the J gene lost 4 bases, with 17 bases spanning the gap. The V gene's germline CDR1 is SGHRS and CDR2 YFSETQ. Notes on this clone: Its antigen is undetermined.

This table comes from immunoSEQ multiplex PCR, and its TCRdb copy is limited to in-frame clones, with some not included. The data show approximately 150,000 clones, with about 92% seen just once and around 12% held by the top ten. Findings and caveats of the study: Repertoire sampling happened only post peak T cell response. Vaccination with two AZD1222 doses was followed by a rise in Spike-specific TCR breadth and depth. Females outnumbered males among donors, who were mostly white British; clonal diversity was possibly underestimated.

The sequence was collected from an adult who had recovered from COVID-19. This specimen consisted of peripheral blood, obtained after recovery from COVID-19. V gene TRBV5-1 combines with J gene TRBJ1-1; D gene uncertain. In DNA, the CDR3 is TGCGCCAGCAGCCGAACGCGGACGGCTTTCACTGAAGCTTTCTTT. Translation gives CASSRTRTAFTEAFF. Full variable domain (rest looked up from reference TRBV5-1 and TRBJ1-1): KAGVTQTPRYLIKTRGQQVTLSCSPISGHRSVSWYQQTPGQGLQFLFEYFSETQRNKGNFPGRFSGRQFSNSRSEMNVSTLELGDSALYLCASSRTRTAFTEAFFGQGTRLTVV.